The 27 T cell receptor beta chains listed next were all sequenced from one sample in a study of cytomegalovirus exposure and HLA in healthy donors (dated by TCRdb to about 2017). The receptor library was made with the immunoSEQ multiplex PCR assay. A mixture of 60 forward primers for TCR Vbeta segments and 13 reverse primers for TCR Jbeta segments was used in the multiplex PCR. TCRdb re-hosts the immuneACCESS table, in-frame sequences only. Its copies lack some clones; in the studies checked, an unresolved V gene accounts for under half of them, and the cause for the rest is not known. For this sample there are about 200,000 clones; approximately 79% appear just once. The ten largest clones capture around 1.7% of the sample. Sequences were obtained from PBMCs. These receptors came from a man aged 45-65 years in good health and CMV-seronegative.

The V call is TRBV5-4, the J call TRBJ2-1; 10 nucleotides match TRBD2. V dropped 1 base and J dropped 9; count of bases not matched to a gene: 1. Germline CDR1 and CDR2: SGHNT and YYREEE (reference sequence). This CDR3 has 13 amino acids. The CDR3: CASSLLAGAEQFF. DNA for the CDR3: TGTGCCAGCAGCTTGCTAGCGGGAGCTGAGCAGTTCTTC.

This clone was picked up one time. The rearrangement joins TRBV5-1 to TRBJ2-4; D ambiguous. V was pared by 0 bases and J by 0 bases, with 19 bases between. The CDR3 consists of 19 residues. Germline V gives CDR1 SGHRS, CDR2 YFSETQ. The CDR3 DNA reads TGCGCCAGCAGCTTGGCCAATCACAACGCGGCAATAGCCAAAAACATTCAGTACTTC. Its protein is CASSLANHNAAIAKNIQYF.

The CDR3 protein is CASSWRSRGRGQPQHF. The CDR3, as DNA: TGTGCCAGCAGTTGGCGCTCGAGGGGGCGCGGGCAGCCCCAGCATTTT. The chain uses TRBV28 and TRBJ1-5, with 7 bases aligning to TRBD1. CDR3 size: 16 residues. Trimming took 4 bases from V and 7 from J; bases not matched to a gene: 13. Germline V gene data show CDR1 as MDHEN and CDR2 as SYDVKM.

About this clone itself: Other DNA sequences from this sample encode an identical CDR3 as well. The chain recombines TRBV19 with TRBJ1-1, with D unresolved. Trimming stripped 1 base from V and 1 base from J, with 4 bases between. The V gene's germline CDR1 is LNHDA and CDR2 SQIVND (reference sequence). The CDR3 contains 13 residues. CDR3: CASSIARNTEAFF. In DNA form, the CDR3 reads TGTGCCAGTAGTATAGCGCGGAACACTGAAGCTTTCTTT.

The chain employs TRBV10-1 and TRBJ2-1; 12 bases align to TRBD2. The germline V gene has CDR1 WNHNN and CDR2 SYGVQD (reference sequence). V was pared by 3 bases and J by 8 bases, with 5 bases of the junction left unmatched. The CDR3 has 15 amino acids. The CDR3 protein is CASSELAGGGDEQFF. CDR3 nucleotide sequence: TGCGCCAGCAGTGAACTAGCGGGAGGAGGTGATGAGCAGTTCTTC.

This clone was seen a single time. Germline and junction disagree at one end, which may indicate a read error. Other nucleotide sequences in the sample specify the same CDR3. V usage is TRBV7-8 and J usage is TRBJ2-5, with 13 bases matching TRBD2. Looked up from germline, CDR1 is SGHVS and CDR2 is FQNEAQ. The length of the CDR3 is 15 residues. The chain's CDR3 is CASSRLAGGEETQYF. CDR3 nucleotide sequence: TGCGCCAGCAGCAGACTAGCGGGAGGCGAGGAGACCCAGTACTTC.

This clone came up a few times. The chain combines TRBV7-2 with TRBJ2-1, with 7 positions matching TRBD1. The CDR3 runs 15 residues. V shed 4 bases, J shed 5 bases, and the junction held 8 bases outside the gene matches. CDR1 is SGHTA, CDR2 FQGNSA, per germline. The CDR3 region is CASSSYRGRDNEQFF. DNA of the CDR3: TGTGCCAGCAGCTCATACAGGGGCCGGGACAATGAGCAGTTCTTC.

The rearrangement uses TRBV5-4 and TRBJ2-1, with 13 bases identical to TRBD2. This CDR3 region has 17 residues. The junction had 4 bases not matched to a gene; V was cut back by 4 bases and J by 0 bases. The germline V gene encodes CDR1 SGHNT and CDR2 YYREEE (reference sequence). CDR3 in DNA: TGTGCCAGCAGCCGGACTAGCGGGGGCCTCTCCTACAATGAGCAGTTCTTC. This sequence encodes CASSRTSGGLSYNEQFF.

This clone was recorded a few times. The J gene is TRBJ2-6, the V gene TRBV29-1; D gene ambiguous. Germline CDR1 reads SQVTM; CDR2 reads ANQGSEA. CDR3 length: 14 residues. V lost 6 bases and J 4 bases, leaving 13 bases between the germline ends. The CDR3 coding sequence is TGCAGCGTCTTGAGCTCGACAGGGGCCAACGTCCTGACTTTC. Its translation is CSVLSSTGANVLTF.

The chain links TRBV6-5 to TRBJ1-5; D perhaps matches TRBD1 (5 bases). The CDR3 has 14 amino acids. Trimming took 2 bases from V and 6 from J, leaving 11 bases between them. Germline V CDR1 and CDR2: MNHEY, SVGAGI. DNA for the CDR3: TGTGCCAGCAGTTACGGGGCTTTGAGTCAGCCCCAGCATTTT. Translation gives CASSYGALSQPQHF.

The rearrangement links TRBV4-2 to TRBJ2-7; 12 bases are a match to TRBD1. V shed 3 bases and J 2 bases; nucleotides not matched to a gene: 5. Germline CDR1 reads LGHNA; CDR2 reads YNFKEQ. The CDR3 contains 16 residues. The CDR3 DNA reads TGTGCCAGCAGCCAGGCCGGGACAGGGGGCACCTACGAGCAGTACTTC. Amino acid sequence: CASSQAGTGGTYEQYF.

The chain joins TRBV5-1 to TRBJ1-1; perhaps TRBD1 as D (6 bases). From germline, CDR1 is SGHRS and CDR2 YFSETQ. This CDR3 is 11 amino acids long. V lost 4 bases, J lost 8 bases, and 9 bases lay in between. This CDR3 is CASSLGTEAFF. DNA for the CDR3: TGCGCCAGCAGCCTAGGGACAGAAGCTTTCTTT.

This clone was seen just once. The gene calls are TRBV5-1 and TRBJ2-1; TRBD1 agrees at 9 bases. The CDR3 runs 14 residues. V lost 4 bases, J lost 6 bases, and 5 bases stayed unmatched. CDR1 and CDR2 from the germline V gene are SGHRS and YFSETQ. CDR3 in amino acids: CASSLTGGTNEQFF. The CDR3 nucleotides are TGCGCCAGCAGCCTGACAGGGGGTACCAATGAGCAGTTCTTC.

This clone has just one count. The rearrangement links TRBV5-1 to TRBJ2-7; D is perhaps TRBD1 (6 bases). The CDR3 spans 15 residues. V lost 1 base and J lost 1, with 12 bases in between. Germline V CDR1 and CDR2: SGHRS, YFSETQ. The CDR3 here is CASSLKQGVSYEQYF. Written as DNA, the CDR3 is TGCGCCAGCAGCTTGAAACAGGGTGTTTCCTACGAGCAGTACTTC.

The chain combines TRBV6-1 with TRBJ2-7, with TRBD2 identical over 8 bases. Germline values: CDR1 MNHNS, CDR2 SASEGT. This CDR3 comprises 14 residues. V lost 5 bases and J lost 5; bases outside the gene matches: 8. The CDR3: CASSPGGDINEQYF. As DNA, the CDR3 is TGTGCCAGCAGTCCGGGGGGGGACATCAACGAGCAGTACTTC.

The chain carries TRBV28 and TRBJ1-1, with a weak D call TRBD1 (6 bases). The CDR3 runs 15 residues. V lost 5 bases and J 1 base, leaving 14 bases between the germline ends. Germline V gene lookup returns CDR1 MDHEN and CDR2 SYDVKM. CDR3 nucleotides: TGTGCCAGCAGTCCCCGTCGGACAGCGAACACTGAAGCTTTCTTT. Residues: CASSPRRTANTEAFF.

The CDR3 spells CAWSVRQVWDREYNEQFF. CDR3 DNA: TGTGCCTGGAGTGTAAGGCAGGTTTGGGACAGGGAGTACAATGAGCAGTTCTTC. This chain joins TRBV30 and TRBJ2-1; TRBD1 matches at 9 bases. The germline CDR1 and CDR2 sequences are GTSNPN and SVGIG (reference sequence). V was clipped by 0 bases and J by 4 bases; unmatched bases: 13. This CDR3 is 18 amino acids long.

The chain employs TRBV5-4 and TRBJ1-1; unclear D gene. The germline CDR1 and CDR2 sequences are SGHNT and YYREEE (reference sequence). CDR3 length: 14 residues. The V end was cut by 0 bases, the J end by 4 bases, with 10 bases between. CDR3 sequence reads: CASSLGVSGTEAFF. The CDR3 DNA reads TGTGCCAGCAGCTTGGGGGTCAGCGGCACTGAAGCTTTCTTT.

V is TRBV5-4 and J is TRBJ2-1; D is unresolved. The CDR3 totals 12 residues. V was shortened by 4 bases and J by 10 bases, with 12 bases between the two germline ends. Germline V gene lookup returns CDR1 SGHNT and CDR2 YYREEE (reference sequence). In nucleotides, the CDR3 is TGTGCCAGCAGCCAACTCACAGAGGAGCAGTTCTTC. Encoded protein: CASSQLTEEQFF.

A word on this clone: Other DNA sequences within the sample encode an identical CDR3. This chain's CDR3 is CASSSYNEQFF. The CDR3 DNA reads as TGTGCCAGCAGTTCTTATAATGAGCAGTTCTTC. This sequence joins TRBV28 and TRBJ2-1; D call uncertain. The CDR3 is 11 amino acids. With 4 bases removed from V and 7 bases from J, the gap between germline ends came to 5 bases. CDR1 is MDHEN and CDR2 is SYDVKM in the germline V gene.

The gene calls are TRBV19 and TRBJ2-2; D gene unclear. This CDR3 is 14 amino acids long. Germline-derived CDR1 and CDR2 are LNHDA and SQIVND (reference sequence). V was trimmed by 2 bases and J by 5 bases, leaving 9 bases between them. The CDR3 here is CASSIMLGTGELFF. CDR3 in DNA: TGTGCCAGTAGTATAATGCTAGGAACCGGGGAGCTGTTTTTT.

For this clone: The same CDR3 can be traced to other DNA sequences in this sample. The genes are TRBV28 and TRBJ2-7; D is uncertain. Germline V lookup: CDR1 MDHEN, CDR2 SYDVKM. The CDR3 extends over 10 amino acids. V lost 6 bases and J lost 3, with 3 bases in between. CDR3 amino acids: CASSHYEQYF. CDR3 sequence (DNA): TGTGCCAGCAGCCACTACGAGCAGTACTTC.

The chain joins TRBV9 to TRBJ2-7, with TRBD2 matching over 14 bases. The length of the CDR3 is 16 residues. After removal of 0 bases from V and 3 bases from J, the junction contained 2 bases not matched to a gene. In germline, CDR1 is SGDLS, CDR2 YYNGEE. The CDR3 protein is CASSVEGTSGSYEQYF. CDR3 DNA: TGTGCCAGCAGCGTAGAAGGGACTAGCGGGAGCTACGAGCAGTACTTC.

The chain uses TRBV5-1 and TRBJ2-5; D is unresolved. The CDR3 loop spans 14 amino acids. Germline lookup yields CDR1 SGHRS and CDR2 YFSETQ. V lost 1 base and J lost 1, with 8 bases in between. The CDR3 nucleotides read TGCGCCAGCAGCTTGATCGGGTCCCAAGAGACCCAGTACTTC. Translated, it gives CASSLIGSQETQYF.

CDR3 protein: CASSSDLGLAGGNEQFF. For the CDR3, the DNA is TGTGCCAGCAGCTCAGACTTGGGACTAGCGGGAGGAAATGAGCAGTTCTTC. The chain combines TRBV11-3 with TRBJ2-1; 15 bases fit TRBD2. V was pared by 4 bases and J by 7 bases, with 8 bases of the junction left unmatched. Germline V gene lookup returns CDR1 SGHNT and CDR2 YENEEA. The CDR3 has 17 amino acids.

The chain has TRBV6-1 and TRBJ1-2, with unresolved D. Trimming removed 6 bases from V and 9 bases from J, with 8 bases in between. This CDR3 has 10 residues. In germline, CDR1 is MNHNS, CDR2 SASEGT. CDR3 loop: CASRRHRYTF. CDR3 nucleotide sequence: TGTGCCAGCAGGAGACATCGCTACACCTTC.

The J gene is TRBJ1-1, the V gene TRBV5-4; tentatively, D is TRBD1 (6 bases). The ends were cut back, 1 base at V and 3 bases at J, with 13 bases in the middle. Germline assignment: CDR1 SGHNT and CDR2 YYREEE (reference sequence). The CDR3 spans 15 residues. The CDR3 loop reads CASSLTGGMDTEAFF. In nucleotides, the CDR3 is TGTGCCAGCAGCTTGACGGGGGGCATGGACACTGAAGCTTTCTTT.